This TCR beta chain is from a study of T-cell memory formation after mild COVID-19. Overall study results and limits: Later expanders leaned toward CD4+, whereas clones contracting from day 15 to 85 were balanced CD4/CD8. The main location of contracting CD4+ clones was CM and EM, and that of contracting CD8+ clones was EMRA. Confirmation of SARS-CoV-2 specificity was lacking for second-wave clones peaking day 37. Detection of some responders pre-infection suggested pre-existing cross-reactive memory T cells participated.

TCRdb independently ran MiXCR on the 5' RACE reads; one entry per CDR3 protein. The sample yields 75,000 to 95,000 distinct CDR3 sequences, about 14% seen once. CDR1 is SQVTM, CDR2 ANQGSEA, per germline. CDR3 length: 14 amino acids. After removal of 6 bases from V and 5 bases from J, the junction contained 8 bases not matched to a gene. Of note for this clonotype: Its antigen remains unidentified.

Sequencing was performed on PBMCs or a T cell subset sorted from them (not recorded which). The rearrangement uses TRBV29-1 and TRBJ2-5; 11 positions agree with TRBD2. The receptor comes from a man aged 18 to 29 who had mild COVID-19 (a few samples of this study predate the infection). Cell type and time point are not known. CDR3 sequence (DNA): TGCAGCGTGAAGATAGCGGGGGGGCCGGAGACCCAGTACTTC. Translating it yields CSVKIAGGPETQYF.